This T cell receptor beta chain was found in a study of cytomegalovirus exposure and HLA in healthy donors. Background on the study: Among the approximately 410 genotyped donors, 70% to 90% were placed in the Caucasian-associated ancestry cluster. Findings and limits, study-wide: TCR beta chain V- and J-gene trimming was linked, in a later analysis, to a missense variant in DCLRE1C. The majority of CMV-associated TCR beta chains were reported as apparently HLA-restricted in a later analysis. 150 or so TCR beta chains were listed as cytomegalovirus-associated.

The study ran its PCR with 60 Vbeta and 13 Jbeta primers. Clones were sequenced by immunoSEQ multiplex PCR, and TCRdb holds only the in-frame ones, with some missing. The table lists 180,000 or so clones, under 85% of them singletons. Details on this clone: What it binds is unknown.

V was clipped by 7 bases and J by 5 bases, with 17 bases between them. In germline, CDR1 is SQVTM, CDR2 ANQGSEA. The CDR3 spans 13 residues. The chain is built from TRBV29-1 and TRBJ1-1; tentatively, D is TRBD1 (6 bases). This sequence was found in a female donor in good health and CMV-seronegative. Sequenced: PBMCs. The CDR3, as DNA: TGCAGCGCCACGGCAGGGGATGGGACTGAAGCTTTCTTT. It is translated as CSATAGDGTEAFF.